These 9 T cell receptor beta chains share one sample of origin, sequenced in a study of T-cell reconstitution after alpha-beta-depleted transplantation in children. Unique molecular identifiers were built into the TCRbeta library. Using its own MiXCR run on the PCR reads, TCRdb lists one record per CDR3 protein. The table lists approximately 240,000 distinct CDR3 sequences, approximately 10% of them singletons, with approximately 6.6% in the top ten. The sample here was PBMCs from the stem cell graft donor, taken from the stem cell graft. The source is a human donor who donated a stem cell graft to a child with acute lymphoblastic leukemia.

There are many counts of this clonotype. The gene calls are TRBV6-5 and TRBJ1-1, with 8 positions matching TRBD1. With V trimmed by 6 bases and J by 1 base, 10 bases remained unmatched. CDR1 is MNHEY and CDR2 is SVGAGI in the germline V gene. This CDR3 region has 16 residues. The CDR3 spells CASSAGQGRGNTEAFF. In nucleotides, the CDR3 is TGTGCCAGCAGCGCCGGACAGGGAAGAGGGAACACTGAAGCTTTCTTT.

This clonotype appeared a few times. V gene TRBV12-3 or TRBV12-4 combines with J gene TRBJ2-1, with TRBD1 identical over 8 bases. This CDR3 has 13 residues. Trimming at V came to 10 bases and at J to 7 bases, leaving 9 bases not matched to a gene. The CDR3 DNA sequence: TGTGCCACTCGATCGGGGACAGGAAATGAGCAGTTCTTC. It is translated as CATRSGTGNEQFF.

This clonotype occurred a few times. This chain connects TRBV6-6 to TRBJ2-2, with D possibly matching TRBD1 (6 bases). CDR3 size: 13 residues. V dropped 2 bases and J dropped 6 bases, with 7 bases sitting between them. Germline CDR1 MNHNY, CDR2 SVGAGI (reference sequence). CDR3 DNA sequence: TGTGCCAGCAGTTACAAGGGGGCCGGGGAGCTGTTTTTT. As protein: CASSYKGAGELFF.

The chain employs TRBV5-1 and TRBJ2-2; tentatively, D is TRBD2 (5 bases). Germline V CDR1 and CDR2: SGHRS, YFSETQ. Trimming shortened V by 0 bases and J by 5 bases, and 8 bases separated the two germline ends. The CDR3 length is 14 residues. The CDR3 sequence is CASSLEEGTGELFF. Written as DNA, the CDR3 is TGCGCCAGCAGCTTGGAAGAGGGTACCGGGGAGCTGTTTTTT.

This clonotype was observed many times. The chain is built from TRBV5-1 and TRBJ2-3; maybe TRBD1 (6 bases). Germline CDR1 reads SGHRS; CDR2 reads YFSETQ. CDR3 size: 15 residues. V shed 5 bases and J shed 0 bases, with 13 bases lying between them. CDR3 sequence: CASRDRTDSTDTQYF. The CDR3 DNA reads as TGCGCCAGCAGGGATAGGACAGACAGCACAGATACGCAGTATTTT.

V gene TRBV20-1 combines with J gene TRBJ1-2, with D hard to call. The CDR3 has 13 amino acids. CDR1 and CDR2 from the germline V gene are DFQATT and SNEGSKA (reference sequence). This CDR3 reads CSIFRTGVYGYTF. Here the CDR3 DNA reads TGCAGCATCTTCCGAACCGGGGTCTATGGCTACACCTTC.

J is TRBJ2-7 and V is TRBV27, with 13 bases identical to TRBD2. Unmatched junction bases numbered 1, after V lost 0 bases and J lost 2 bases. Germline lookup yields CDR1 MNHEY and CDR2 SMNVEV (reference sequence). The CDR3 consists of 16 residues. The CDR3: CASSLSGLAGAYEQYF. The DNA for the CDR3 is TGTGCCAGCAGTTTATCTGGACTAGCGGGGGCCTACGAGCAGTACTTC.

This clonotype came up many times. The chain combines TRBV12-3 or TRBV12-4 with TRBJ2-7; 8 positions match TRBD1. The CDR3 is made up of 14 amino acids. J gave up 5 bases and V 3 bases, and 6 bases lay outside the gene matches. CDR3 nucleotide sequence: TGTGCCAGCAGTTTCGCCCAGGGGGCCCACGAGCAGTACTTC. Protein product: CASSFAQGAHEQYF.

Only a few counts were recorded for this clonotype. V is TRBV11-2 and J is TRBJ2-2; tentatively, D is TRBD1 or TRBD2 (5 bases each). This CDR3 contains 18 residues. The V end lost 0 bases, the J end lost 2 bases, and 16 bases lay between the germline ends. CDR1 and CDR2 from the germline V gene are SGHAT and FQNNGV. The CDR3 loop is CASSLEQMGVSNTGELFF. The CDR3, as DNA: TGTGCCAGCAGCTTAGAACAAATGGGGGTTAGCAACACCGGGGAGCTGTTTTTT.